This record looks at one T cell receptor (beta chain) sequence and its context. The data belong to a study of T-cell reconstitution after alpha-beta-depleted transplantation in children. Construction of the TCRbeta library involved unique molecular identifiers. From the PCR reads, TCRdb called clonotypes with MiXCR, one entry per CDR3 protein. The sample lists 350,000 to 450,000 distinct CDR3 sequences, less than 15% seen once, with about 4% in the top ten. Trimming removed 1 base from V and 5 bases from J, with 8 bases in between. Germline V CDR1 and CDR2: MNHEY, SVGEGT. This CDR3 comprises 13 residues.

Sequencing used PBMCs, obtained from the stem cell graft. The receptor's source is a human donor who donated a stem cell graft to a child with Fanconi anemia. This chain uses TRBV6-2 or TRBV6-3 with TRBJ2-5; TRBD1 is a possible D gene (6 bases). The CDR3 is CASSYYRDETQYF. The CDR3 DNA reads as TGTGCCAGCAGTTACTACAGGGACGAGACCCAGTACTTC.